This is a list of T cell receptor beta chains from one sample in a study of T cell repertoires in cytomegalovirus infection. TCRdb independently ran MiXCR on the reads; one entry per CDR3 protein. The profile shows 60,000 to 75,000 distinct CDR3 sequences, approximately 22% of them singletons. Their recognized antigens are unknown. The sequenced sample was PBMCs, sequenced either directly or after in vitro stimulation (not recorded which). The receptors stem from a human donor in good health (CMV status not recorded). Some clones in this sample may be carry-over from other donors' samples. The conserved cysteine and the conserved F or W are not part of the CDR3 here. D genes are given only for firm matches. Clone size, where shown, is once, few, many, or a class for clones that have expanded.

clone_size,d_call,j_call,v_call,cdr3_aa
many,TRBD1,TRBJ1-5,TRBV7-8,ASSAWTGFERDQPQH
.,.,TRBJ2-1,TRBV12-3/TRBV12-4,ASSHPSGVGYNEQF
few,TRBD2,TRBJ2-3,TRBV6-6,ASSYSSGRAADTQY
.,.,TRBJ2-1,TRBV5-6,ASSLLDNEQF
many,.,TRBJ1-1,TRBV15,ATSRDPGAEAF
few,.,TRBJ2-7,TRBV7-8,ASSPGARRYEQY
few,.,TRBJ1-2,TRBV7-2,ASSTRGRTLYGYT
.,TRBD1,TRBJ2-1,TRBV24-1,ATSSPGQQFDEQF
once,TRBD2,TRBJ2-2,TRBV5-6,ASSLAGLADPNTGELF
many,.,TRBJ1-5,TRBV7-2,ASNPPGEASNQPQH
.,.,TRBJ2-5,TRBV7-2,ASSLGRSPMGQETQY
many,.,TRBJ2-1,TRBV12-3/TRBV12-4,ASRGPSYNEQF
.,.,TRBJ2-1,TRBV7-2,ASSLGGQPYNEQF
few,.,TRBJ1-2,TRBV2,ASSGNHIYGYT
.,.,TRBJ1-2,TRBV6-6,ASRSREGGGYT
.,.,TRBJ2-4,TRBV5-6,ASSLGRGNIQY
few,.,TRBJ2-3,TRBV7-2,ASSLAWTHTDTQY
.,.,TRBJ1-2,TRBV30,AWSYSNYGYT
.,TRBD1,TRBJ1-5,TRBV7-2,ASSRDSDQPQH
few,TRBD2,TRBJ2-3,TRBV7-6,ASSPGLAGETDTQY
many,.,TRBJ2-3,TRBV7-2,ASSLVGTDTQY
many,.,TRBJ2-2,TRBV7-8,ASKPATNTGELF
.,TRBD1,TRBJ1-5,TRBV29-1,SVAGGQGEYQPQH
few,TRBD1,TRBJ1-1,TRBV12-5,ASGLNRDSEAF
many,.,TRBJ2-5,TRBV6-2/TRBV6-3,ASSYQGLQETQY
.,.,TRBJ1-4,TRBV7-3,ASSLGTKGEKLF
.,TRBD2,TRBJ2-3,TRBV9,ASSVASGGRTDTQY
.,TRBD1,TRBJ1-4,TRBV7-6,ASSLSGTGVNEKLF
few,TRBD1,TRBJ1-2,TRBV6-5,ASIRRQGLGYGYT